These T cell receptor beta chains were read from a single sample in a study of T cell repertoires in cytomegalovirus infection. Via MiXCR, TCRdb re-called the reads, giving one row per CDR3 protein. Seen here are approximately 990,000 distinct CDR3 sequences, under 40% observed once, and the top ten hold around an eighth. These receptors' targets are unknown. The sample in question was cultured CD8+ T cells from PBMCs, obtained from culture after CMV antigen stimulation. The receptors come from a human donor in good health (CMV status not recorded). Some clones in this sample may be carry-over from other donors' samples. Both conserved end residues are part of each CDR3.

j_call: TRBJ2-5; v_call: TRBV6-5; cdr3_aa: CASSYGAGGGETQYF
j_call: TRBJ1-1; v_call: TRBV12-3/TRBV12-4; cdr3_aa: CASSSQGGAEAFF
j_call: TRBJ2-3; v_call: TRBV4-3; cdr3_aa: CASSQEPGPSTDTQYF
j_call: TRBJ1-3; v_call: TRBV7-6; cdr3_aa: CASSSGTGPISLSGNTIYF
j_call: TRBJ2-3; v_call: TRBV6-2/TRBV6-3; cdr3_aa: CASSSRGGSPTDTQYF
j_call: TRBJ2-1; v_call: TRBV24-1; cdr3_aa: CATSDFPGLDYNEQFF
j_call: TRBJ2-1; v_call: TRBV6-2/TRBV6-3; cdr3_aa: CASSTDPSRSYNEQFF
j_call: TRBJ2-3; v_call: TRBV6-5; cdr3_aa: CASSFSYREADTQYF
j_call: TRBJ2-7; v_call: TRBV7-3; cdr3_aa: CASSRRLGGYYEQYF
j_call: TRBJ2-1; v_call: TRBV27; cdr3_aa: CASSLAWNSYNEQFF
j_call: TRBJ2-2; v_call: TRBV28; cdr3_aa: CASSPTGGTAGELFF
j_call: TRBJ2-7; v_call: TRBV19; cdr3_aa: CASSIGPRYEQYF
j_call: TRBJ2-5; v_call: TRBV7-6; cdr3_aa: CASTSTNPETQYF
j_call: TRBJ1-4; v_call: TRBV27; cdr3_aa: CASSLRRADPFYEKLFF
j_call: TRBJ2-1; v_call: TRBV20-1; cdr3_aa: CSARDQDSYNEQFF
j_call: TRBJ1-4; v_call: TRBV15; cdr3_aa: CATSSLGTVLEKLFF
j_call: TRBJ2-5; v_call: TRBV4-1; cdr3_aa: CASSQAELGPQYF
j_call: TRBJ2-3; v_call: TRBV27; cdr3_aa: CASSLGLAGDTQYF
j_call: TRBJ2-5; v_call: TRBV4-1; cdr3_aa: CASSQVAAGQETQYF
j_call: TRBJ1-4; v_call: TRBV7-9; cdr3_aa: CASSPRDPRRTNEKLFF
j_call: TRBJ2-1; v_call: TRBV12-3/TRBV12-4; cdr3_aa: CASTLRGGPVNEQFF
j_call: TRBJ1-1; v_call: TRBV18; cdr3_aa: CASSRSNTEAFF
j_call: TRBJ2-2; v_call: TRBV10-3; cdr3_aa: CAINGALVRDPGELFF
j_call: TRBJ1-6; v_call: TRBV12-3/TRBV12-4; cdr3_aa: CASSLRTGPGGSLHF
j_call: TRBJ1-1; v_call: TRBV19; cdr3_aa: CASSSRDRGSNTEAFF
j_call: TRBJ2-1; v_call: TRBV10-1; cdr3_aa: CASSPADRGVNEQFF
j_call: TRBJ1-5; v_call: TRBV20-1; cdr3_aa: CSASRGYSNQPQHF
j_call: TRBJ2-5; v_call: TRBV7-9; cdr3_aa: CASSPGRAYQETQYF
j_call: TRBJ1-2; v_call: TRBV5-1; cdr3_aa: CASSLDQGNYGYTF
j_call: TRBJ2-6; v_call: TRBV24-1; cdr3_aa: CATSEADYLSGANVLTF
j_call: TRBJ2-1; v_call: TRBV10-3; cdr3_aa: CAIKEGDRVPSEQFF
j_call: TRBJ2-7; v_call: TRBV7-8; cdr3_aa: CASSLGRGPSYEQYF
j_call: TRBJ1-1; v_call: TRBV6-1; cdr3_aa: CASSEMDPGRITEAFF
j_call: TRBJ1-1; v_call: TRBV6-6; cdr3_aa: CARDEAFF
j_call: TRBJ2-5; v_call: TRBV9; cdr3_aa: CASSLGRGVQETQYF
j_call: TRBJ2-5; v_call: TRBV25-1; cdr3_aa: CASSEYTGQYF
j_call: TRBJ2-1; v_call: TRBV7-6; cdr3_aa: CASSLGRGGLHEQFF
j_call: TRBJ1-1; v_call: TRBV10-2; cdr3_aa: CASSEFRWGSTEAFF
j_call: TRBJ2-1; v_call: TRBV6-1; cdr3_aa: CASSPGTGTNEQFF
j_call: TRBJ1-5; v_call: TRBV4-1; cdr3_aa: CVSSQDRRSFHQPQHF
j_call: TRBJ1-2; v_call: TRBV29-1; cdr3_aa: CSDMTSGLIDSIGKSGYNYGYAF
j_call: TRBJ2-7; v_call: TRBV6-1; cdr3_aa: CASSRLGQGRAYEQYF
j_call: TRBJ2-3; v_call: TRBV28; cdr3_aa: CASSPRRDGLPDTQYF